This is a list of T cell receptor beta chains from one sample in a study of regulatory T cells in long-lasting Graves disease. TCRdb processed the multiplex PCR reads anew with MiXCR; each CDR3 protein has one entry. Among about 360,000 distinct CDR3 sequences listed, about 17% were seen once. The same sample was also used in a study of T cells in Graves' hyperthyroidism and ophthalmopathy.

The input for sequencing was peripheral blood mononuclear cells (PBMCs), taken at new diagnosis, from a patient treated with antithyroid drugs. These receptors all come from a woman aged 18-29 years with Graves disease. Both conserved end residues are part of each CDR3. The D gene is left open where the match is weak. Size is stated for part of the rows, as once, few or many counts, or as a class when the clone is expanded.

J	size	D	V	CDR3	DNA
TRBJ2-3	.	TRBD2	TRBV10-2	CASSGGQTSGRRDTQYF	TGCGCCAGCAGCGGGGGCCAGACTAGCGGGAGGAGAGATACGCAGTATTTT
TRBJ2-7	many	.	TRBV6-1	CASGRTDSYEQYF	TGTGCCAGCGGTCGGACAGACTCCTACGAGCAGTACTTC
TRBJ1-6	.	.	TRBV6-1	CASSELRQTPLHF	TGTGCCAGCAGTGAACTGCGGCAGACACCCCTCCACTTT
TRBJ2-3	many	.	TRBV5-1	CASSLRAGPDTQYF	TGCGCCAGCAGCTTGCGGGCCGGCCCAGATACGCAGTATTTT
TRBJ2-1	many	.	TRBV5-1	CASSNDPGTYNEQFF	TGCGCCAGCAGCAATGATCCAGGTACCTACAATGAGCAGTTCTTC
TRBJ1-2	many	.	TRBV12-3/TRBV12-4	CASSLSVGGYTF	TGTGCCAGCAGTTTGTCAGTTGGTGGCTACACCTTC
TRBJ2-4	.	.	TRBV14	CASSPRGGGNIQYF	TGTGCCAGCAGCCCCCGTGGGGGTGGTAACATTCAGTACTTC
TRBJ1-1	many	.	TRBV7-9	CASSSQGEAFF	TGTGCCAGCAGCTCTCAGGGAGAAGCTTTCTTT
TRBJ1-1	many	.	TRBV7-2	CASSLGFGVLRAFF	TGTGCCAGCAGCTTAGGGTTCGGGGTCTTGAGGGCTTTCTTT
TRBJ2-5	.	.	TRBV27	CASSLFGPRDNQETQYF	TGTGCCAGCAGTTTATTCGGTCCCCGGGACAACCAAGAGACCCAGTACTTC
TRBJ2-3	many	.	TRBV5-1	CASSLGVANGPGDTQYF	TGCGCCAGCAGCTTGGGGGTGGCAAATGGGCCTGGAGATACGCAGTATTTT
TRBJ1-1	many	.	TRBV29-1	CSVEGGRLLNTEAFF	TGCAGCGTCGAAGGGGGGCGGCTACTGAACACTGAAGCTTTCTTT
TRBJ1-1	many	.	TRBV7-9	CASIPNEVPGTEAFF	TGTGCCAGCATCCCAAACGAAGTCCCGGGCACTGAAGCTTTCTTT
TRBJ2-5	many	.	TRBV2	CASRRGFQETQYF	TGTGCCAGCAGGAGGGGTTTCCAAGAGACCCAGTACTTC
TRBJ1-3	few	.	TRBV5-1	CASSLEGPGNTIYF	TGCGCCAGCAGCTTGGAAGGGCCTGGAAACACCATATATTTT
TRBJ2-3	few	.	TRBV6-2/TRBV6-3	CASSYSGTFMGTQYF	TGTGCCAGCAGTTATAGTGGGACATTCATGGGTACGCAGTATTTT
TRBJ2-3	.	TRBD2	TRBV10-3	CAISLGGGSGTDTQYF	TGTGCCATCAGTCTGGGGGGGGGATCGGGCACAGATACGCAGTATTTT
TRBJ1-3	many	.	TRBV5-1	CASRLSSSGNTIYF	TGCGCCAGCCGCCTCTCATCCTCTGGAAACACCATATATTTT
TRBJ1-1	many	.	TRBV10-3	CAITPGPTNTEAFF	TGTGCCATCACTCCGGGACCTACGAACACTGAAGCTTTCTTT
TRBJ2-7	many	.	TRBV12-3/TRBV12-4	CASSLNRGFHEQYF	TGTGCCAGCAGTTTAAACCGGGGATTTCACGAGCAGTACTTC
TRBJ1-3	many	.	TRBV11-2	CASSPDRLSGNTIYF	TGTGCCAGCAGCCCGGACAGACTCTCTGGAAACACCATATATTTT
TRBJ2-7	many	.	TRBV28	CASSPPGRVREQYF	TGTGCCAGCAGCCCGCCTGGACGGGTACGCGAGCAGTACTTC
TRBJ2-3	.	.	TRBV24-1	CATGEGAGKITDTQYF	TGTGCCACCGGTGAAGGGGCAGGGAAAATCACAGATACGCAGTATTTT
TRBJ2-7	many	.	TRBV9	CASSAATPGRYEQYF	TGTGCCAGCAGCGCCGCAACCCCAGGACGTTACGAGCAGTACTTC
TRBJ2-5	many	.	TRBV20-1	CSARDRVGQETQYF	TGCAGTGCTAGAGACAGGGTGGGCCAAGAGACCCAGTACTTC
TRBJ1-5	.	TRBD1	TRBV18	CASSGTGGSNQPQHF	TGTGCCAGCTCCGGGACAGGGGGGAGCAATCAGCCCCAGCATTTT
TRBJ2-1	many	.	TRBV30	CAWSVVRYNEQFF	TGTGCCTGGAGTGTAGTGAGGTACAATGAGCAGTTCTTC
TRBJ2-1	.	TRBD2	TRBV4-1	CASSLTSGGVNEQFF	TGCGCCAGCAGCCTCACTAGCGGGGGGGTCAATGAGCAGTTCTTC
TRBJ2-5	.	TRBD2	TRBV6-1	CASSRGLAGGRFYEETQYF	TGTGCCAGCAGTCGTGGACTAGCGGGGGGGCGATTTTACGAAGAGACCCAGTACTTC
TRBJ1-2	few	.	TRBV28	CASRMNNRAGYTF	TGTGCCAGCAGAATGAATAACAGGGCCGGCTACACCTTC
TRBJ1-2	.	.	TRBV9	CASSVAEGTLYGYTF	TGTGCCAGCAGCGTAGCGGAGGGTACCCTCTATGGCTACACCTTC
TRBJ2-4	.	.	TRBV4-1	CASSQDWGIAKNIQYF	TGCGCCAGCAGCCAAGATTGGGGGATAGCCAAAAACATTCAGTACTTC
TRBJ2-1	many	TRBD2	TRBV7-3	CASSFGLAANNEQFF	TGTGCCAGCAGCTTCGGGCTAGCGGCGAATAATGAGCAGTTCTTC
TRBJ1-1	.	TRBD1	TRBV3-1	CASSQRQGAEAFF	TGTGCCAGCAGCCAACGACAGGGAGCTGAAGCTTTCTTT
TRBJ2-7	many	TRBD2	TRBV2	CASSPGDYLSSYEQYF	TGTGCCAGCAGTCCCGGGGACTACCTGAGCTCCTACGAGCAGTACTTC
TRBJ1-2	many	.	TRBV7-2	CASSLAFDGNYGYTF	TGTGCCAGCAGCTTAGCGTTCGACGGTAACTATGGCTACACCTTC
TRBJ1-5	many	.	TRBV11-2	CASSKGGPSSNQPQHF	TGTGCCAGCAGCAAAGGAGGTCCCAGTAGCAATCAGCCCCAGCATTTT
TRBJ1-1	many	.	TRBV28	CASTHRGAEAFF	TGTGCCAGCACTCATAGGGGGGCTGAAGCTTTCTTT
TRBJ2-3	many	.	TRBV20-1	CSAPRGSGQTDTQYF	TGCAGTGCCCCGAGGGGGAGCGGGCAGACAGATACGCAGTATTTT
TRBJ2-3	many	.	TRBV5-6	CASSLWTTSYTDTQYF	TGTGCCAGCAGCCTCTGGACTACAAGTTACACAGATACGCAGTATTTT
TRBJ2-7	many	TRBD2	TRBV20-1	CSAGLAGGPHEQYF	TGCAGTGCTGGACTAGCGGGAGGGCCACACGAGCAGTACTTC